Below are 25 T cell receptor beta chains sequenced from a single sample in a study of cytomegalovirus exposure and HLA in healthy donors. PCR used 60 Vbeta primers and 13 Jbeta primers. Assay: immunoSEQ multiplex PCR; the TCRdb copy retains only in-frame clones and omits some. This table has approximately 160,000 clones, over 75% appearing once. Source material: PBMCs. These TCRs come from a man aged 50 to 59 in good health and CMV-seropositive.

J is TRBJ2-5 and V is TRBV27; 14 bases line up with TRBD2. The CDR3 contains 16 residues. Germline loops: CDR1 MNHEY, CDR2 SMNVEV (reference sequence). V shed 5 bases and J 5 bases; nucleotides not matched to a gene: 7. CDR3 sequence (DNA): TGTGCCAGCAGTACCCGACTAGCGGGAGGGCGGGAGACCCAGTACTTC. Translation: CASSTRLAGGRETQYF.

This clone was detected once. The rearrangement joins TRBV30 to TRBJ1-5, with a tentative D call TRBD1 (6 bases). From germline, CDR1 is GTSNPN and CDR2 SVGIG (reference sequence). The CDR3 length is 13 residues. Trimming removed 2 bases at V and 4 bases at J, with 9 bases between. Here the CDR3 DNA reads TGTGCCTGGAGTAAGACAGGTAATCAGCCCCAGCATTTT. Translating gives CAWSKTGNQPQHF. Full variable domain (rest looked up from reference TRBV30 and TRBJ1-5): SQTIHQWPATLVQPVGSPLSLECTVEGTSNPNLYWYRQAAGRGLQLLFYSVGIGQISSEVPQNLSASRPQDRQFILSSKKLLLSDSGFYLCAWSKTGNQPQHFGDGTRLSIL.

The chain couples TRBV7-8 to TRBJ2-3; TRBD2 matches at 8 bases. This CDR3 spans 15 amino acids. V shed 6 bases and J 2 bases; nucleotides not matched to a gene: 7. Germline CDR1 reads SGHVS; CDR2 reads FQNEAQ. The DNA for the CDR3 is TGTGCCAGCAGACTACGGGGGGGGACCACAGATACGCAGTATTTT. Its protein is CASRLRGGTTDTQYF. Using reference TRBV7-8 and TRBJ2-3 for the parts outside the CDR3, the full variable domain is GAGVSQSPRYKVAKRGQDVALRCDPISGHVSLFWYQQALGQGPEFLTYFQNEAQLDKSGLPSDRFFAERPEGSVSTLKIQRTQQEDSAVYLCASRLRGGTTDTQYFGPGTRLTVL.

The CDR3 reads CASSAQQGRYEQYF. Here the CDR3 DNA reads TGTGCCAGCAGCGCCCAGCAGGGGCGATACGAGCAGTACTTC. The genes are TRBV5-5 and TRBJ2-7, with a possible D match to TRBD1 (6 bases). V gave up 4 bases and J gave up 4 bases, with 15 bases separating them. This CDR3 is built from 14 residues. The germline V gene encodes CDR1 SGHKS and CDR2 YYEKEE (reference sequence).

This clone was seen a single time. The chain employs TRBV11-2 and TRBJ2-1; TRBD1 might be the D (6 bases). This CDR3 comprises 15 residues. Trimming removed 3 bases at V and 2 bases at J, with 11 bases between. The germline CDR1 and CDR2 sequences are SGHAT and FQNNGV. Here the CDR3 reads CASSLGQGPYNEQFF. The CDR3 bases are TGTGCCAGCAGCTTGGGGCAGGGGCCCTACAATGAGCAGTTCTTC.

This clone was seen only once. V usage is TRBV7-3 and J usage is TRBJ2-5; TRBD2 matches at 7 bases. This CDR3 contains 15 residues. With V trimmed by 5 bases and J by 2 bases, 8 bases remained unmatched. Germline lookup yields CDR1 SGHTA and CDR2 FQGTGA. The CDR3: CASSPGKRGQETQYF. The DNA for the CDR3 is TGTGCCAGCAGCCCGGGCAAGCGGGGACAAGAGACCCAGTACTTC.

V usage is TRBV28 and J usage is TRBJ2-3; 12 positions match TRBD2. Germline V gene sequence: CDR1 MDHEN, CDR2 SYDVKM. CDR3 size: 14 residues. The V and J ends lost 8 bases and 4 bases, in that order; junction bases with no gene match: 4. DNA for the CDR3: TGTGCCAGCCAACCTAGCGGGGGGGCAGATACGCAGTATTTT. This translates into CASQPSGGADTQYF. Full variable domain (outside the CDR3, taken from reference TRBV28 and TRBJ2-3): DVKVTQSSRYLVKRTGEKVFLECVQDMDHENMFWYRQDPGLGLRLIYFSYDVKMKEKGDIPEGYSVSREKKERFSLILESASTNQTSMYLCASQPSGGADTQYFGPGTRLTVL.

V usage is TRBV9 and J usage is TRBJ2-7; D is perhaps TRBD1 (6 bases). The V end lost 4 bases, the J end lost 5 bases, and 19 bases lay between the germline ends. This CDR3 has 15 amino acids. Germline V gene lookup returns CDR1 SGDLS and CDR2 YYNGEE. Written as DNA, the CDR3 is TGTGCCAGCAGCTCAGAAGGCAGGGACATCGACGAGCAGTACTTC. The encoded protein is CASSSEGRDIDEQYF.

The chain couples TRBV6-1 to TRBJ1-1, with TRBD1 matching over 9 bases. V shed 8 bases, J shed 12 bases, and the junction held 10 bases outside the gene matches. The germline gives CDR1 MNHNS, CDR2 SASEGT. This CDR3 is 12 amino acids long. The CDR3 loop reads CASGGQGSVTFF. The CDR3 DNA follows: TGTGCCAGCGGGGGACAGGGAAGTGTAACTTTCTTT.

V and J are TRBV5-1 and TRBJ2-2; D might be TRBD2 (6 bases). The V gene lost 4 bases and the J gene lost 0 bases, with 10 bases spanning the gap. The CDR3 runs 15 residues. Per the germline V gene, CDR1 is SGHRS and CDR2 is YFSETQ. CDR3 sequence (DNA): TGCGCCAGCAGCCCGGGGACTCCGAACACCGGGGAGCTGTTTTTT. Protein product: CASSPGTPNTGELFF.

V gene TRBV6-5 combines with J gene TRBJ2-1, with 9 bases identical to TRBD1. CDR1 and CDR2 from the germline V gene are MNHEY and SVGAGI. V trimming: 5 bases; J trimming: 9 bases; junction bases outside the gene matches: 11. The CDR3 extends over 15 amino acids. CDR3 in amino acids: CASSLTGGEGVEQFF. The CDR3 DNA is TGTGCCAGCAGTCTTACAGGGGGCGAGGGGGTTGAGCAGTTCTTC.

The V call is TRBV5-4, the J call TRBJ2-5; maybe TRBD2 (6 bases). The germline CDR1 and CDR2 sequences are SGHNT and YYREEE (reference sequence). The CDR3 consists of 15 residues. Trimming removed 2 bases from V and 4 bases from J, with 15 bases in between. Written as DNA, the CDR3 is TGTGCCAGCAGCTTAGGCGGGGCACTCCGAGAGACCCAGTACTTC. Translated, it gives CASSLGGALRETQYF.

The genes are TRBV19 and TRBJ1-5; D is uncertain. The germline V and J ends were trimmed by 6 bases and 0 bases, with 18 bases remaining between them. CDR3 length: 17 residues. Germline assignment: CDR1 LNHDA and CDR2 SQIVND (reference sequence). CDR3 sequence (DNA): TGTGCCAGTAGGTACACCCGAGGGTTTAATAGCAATCAGCCCCAGCATTTT. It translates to CASRYTRGFNSNQPQHF. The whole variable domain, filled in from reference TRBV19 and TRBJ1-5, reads DGGITQSPKYLFRKEGQNVTLSCEQNLNHDAMYWYRQDPGQGLRLIYYSQIVNDFQKGDIAEGYSVSREKKESFPLTVTSAQKNPTAFYLCASRYTRGFNSNQPQHFGDGTRLSIL.

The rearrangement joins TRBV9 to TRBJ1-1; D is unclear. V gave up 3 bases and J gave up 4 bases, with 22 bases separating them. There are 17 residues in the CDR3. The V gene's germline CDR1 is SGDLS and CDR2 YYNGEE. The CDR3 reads CASSGGNFPARGTEAFF. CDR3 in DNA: TGTGCCAGCAGCGGCGGAAATTTTCCCGCCCGGGGCACTGAAGCTTTCTTT.

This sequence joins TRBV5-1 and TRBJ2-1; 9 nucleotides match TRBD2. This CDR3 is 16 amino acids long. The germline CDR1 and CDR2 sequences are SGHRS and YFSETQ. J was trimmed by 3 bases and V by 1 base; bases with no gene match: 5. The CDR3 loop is CASSLRASGNYNEQFF. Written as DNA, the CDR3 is TGCGCCAGCAGCTTGAGGGCTAGCGGGAACTACAATGAGCAGTTCTTC.

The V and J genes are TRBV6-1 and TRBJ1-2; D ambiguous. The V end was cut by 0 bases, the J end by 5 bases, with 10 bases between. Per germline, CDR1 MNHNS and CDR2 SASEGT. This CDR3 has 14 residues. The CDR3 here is CASSEATLTYGYTF. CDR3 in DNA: TGTGCCAGCAGTGAAGCCACCCTTACTTATGGCTACACCTTC.

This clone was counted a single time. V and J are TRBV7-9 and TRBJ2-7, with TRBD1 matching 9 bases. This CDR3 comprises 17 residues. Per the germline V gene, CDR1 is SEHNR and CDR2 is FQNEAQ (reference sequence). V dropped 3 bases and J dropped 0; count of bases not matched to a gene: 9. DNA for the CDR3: TGTGCCAGCAGCTTTTTGCCGGGACAGGGCGTCTCCTACGAGCAGTACTTC. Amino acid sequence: CASSFLPGQGVSYEQYF.

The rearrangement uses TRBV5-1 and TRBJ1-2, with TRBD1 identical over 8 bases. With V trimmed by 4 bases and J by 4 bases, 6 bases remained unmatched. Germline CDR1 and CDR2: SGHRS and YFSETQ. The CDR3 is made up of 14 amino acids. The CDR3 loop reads CASSPRQGSYGYTF. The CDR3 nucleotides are TGCGCCAGCAGCCCCAGACAGGGGAGCTATGGCTACACCTTC.

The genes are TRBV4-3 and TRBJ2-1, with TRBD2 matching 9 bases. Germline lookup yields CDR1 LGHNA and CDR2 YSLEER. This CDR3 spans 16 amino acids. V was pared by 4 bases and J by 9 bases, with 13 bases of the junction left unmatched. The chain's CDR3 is CASSRPRGTSRGEQFF. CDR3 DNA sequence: TGCGCCAGCAGCCGGCCCCGGGGGACTAGCCGGGGTGAGCAGTTCTTC.

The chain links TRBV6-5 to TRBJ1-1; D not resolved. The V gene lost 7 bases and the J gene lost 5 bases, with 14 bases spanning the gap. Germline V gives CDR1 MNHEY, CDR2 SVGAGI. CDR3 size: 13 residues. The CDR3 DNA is TGTGCCAGCAAAGGAAGGCGGGGTACTGAAGCTTTCTTT. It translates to CASKGRRGTEAFF.

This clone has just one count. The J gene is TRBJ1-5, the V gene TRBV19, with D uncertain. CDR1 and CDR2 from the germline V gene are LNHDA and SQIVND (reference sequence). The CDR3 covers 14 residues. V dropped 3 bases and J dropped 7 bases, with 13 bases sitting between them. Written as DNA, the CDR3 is TGTGCCAGTAGTATCGGAACAGTTGGGCAGCCCCAGCATTTT. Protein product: CASSIGTVGQPQHF.

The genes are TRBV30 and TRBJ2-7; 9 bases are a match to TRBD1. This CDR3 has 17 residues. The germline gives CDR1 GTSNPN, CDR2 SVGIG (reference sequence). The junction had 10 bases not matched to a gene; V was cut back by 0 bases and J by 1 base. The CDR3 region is CAWSVKDRGRWSYEQYF. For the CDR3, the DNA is TGTGCCTGGAGTGTGAAAGACAGGGGGAGATGGTCCTACGAGCAGTACTTC.

The CDR3 is CASRGTGAGIQPQHF. CDR3 sequence (DNA): TGTGCCAGCAGAGGGACAGGGGCTGGGATTCAGCCCCAGCATTTT. The J gene is TRBJ1-5, the V gene TRBV6-5; 10 bases are a match to TRBD1. With V trimmed by 6 bases and J by 6 bases, 8 bases remained unmatched. The CDR3 runs to 15 residues. Germline CDR1 and CDR2: MNHEY and SVGAGI.

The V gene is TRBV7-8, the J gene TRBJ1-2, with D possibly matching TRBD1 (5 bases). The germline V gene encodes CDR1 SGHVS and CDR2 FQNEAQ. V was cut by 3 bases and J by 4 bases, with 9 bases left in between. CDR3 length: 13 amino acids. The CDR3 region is CASSFGGLYGYTF. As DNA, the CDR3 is TGTGCCAGCAGCTTCGGGGGTCTCTATGGCTACACCTTC.

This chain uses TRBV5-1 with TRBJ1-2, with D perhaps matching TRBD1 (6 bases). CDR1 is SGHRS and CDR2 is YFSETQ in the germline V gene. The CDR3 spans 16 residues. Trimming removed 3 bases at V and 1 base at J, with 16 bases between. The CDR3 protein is CASSWGGPRINYGYTF. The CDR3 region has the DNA TGCGCCAGCAGCTGGGGGGGGCCACGTATTAACTATGGCTACACCTTC.